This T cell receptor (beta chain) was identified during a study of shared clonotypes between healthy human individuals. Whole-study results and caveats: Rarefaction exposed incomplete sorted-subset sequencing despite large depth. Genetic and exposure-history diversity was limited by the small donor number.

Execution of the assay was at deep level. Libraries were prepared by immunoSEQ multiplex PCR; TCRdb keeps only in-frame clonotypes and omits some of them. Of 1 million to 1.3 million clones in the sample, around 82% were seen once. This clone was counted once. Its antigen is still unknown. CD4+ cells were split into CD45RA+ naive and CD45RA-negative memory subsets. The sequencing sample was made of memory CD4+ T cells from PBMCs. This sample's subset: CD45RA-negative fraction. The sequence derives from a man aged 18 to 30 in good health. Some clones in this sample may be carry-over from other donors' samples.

The DNA of the CDR3 is TGTGCCAGCAGCTTAGGGGCAGCGTATGGCTACACCTTC. This sequence encodes CASSLGAAYGYTF. The genes are TRBV7-9 and TRBJ1-2, with D hard to call. This CDR3 has 13 amino acids. Germline CDR1 is SEHNR and CDR2 is FQNEAQ (reference sequence). Trimming pared 1 base from V and 5 bases from J, leaving 8 bases between.